This T cell receptor (beta chain) was obtained from a study of shared clonotypes between healthy human individuals. The study, taken as a whole, reports: With a handful of donors compared, around 4.7% of naive CD4 clonotypes were shared.

Using immunoSEQ multiplex PCR, the repertoire was profiled, and TCRdb retains in-frame clones only, with some absent. The table shows approximately 600,000 clones, with 85% to 95% occurring only once. CDR1 is SGHAT and CDR2 is FQNNGV in the germline V gene. The CDR3 is 15 amino acids. Trimming at V came to 0 bases and at J to 7 bases, leaving 4 bases not matched to a gene. As to this clone: Antigen specificity is unknown.

Only CD45RO-negative cells positively selected for CCR7 counted as naive CD8 cells, so terminally differentiated effector memory CD45RA+ cells were excluded. The chain recombines TRBV11-2 with TRBJ2-7, with 12 bases aligning to TRBD2. The sequence was obtained from a woman aged 30 to 39 in good health. The sample was naive CD8+ T cells sorted from blood. The CDR3 coding sequence is TGTGCCAGCAGCTTAGATCTAGCGGGAGGGGTAGAGCAGTACTTC. It encodes CASSLDLAGGVEQYF.